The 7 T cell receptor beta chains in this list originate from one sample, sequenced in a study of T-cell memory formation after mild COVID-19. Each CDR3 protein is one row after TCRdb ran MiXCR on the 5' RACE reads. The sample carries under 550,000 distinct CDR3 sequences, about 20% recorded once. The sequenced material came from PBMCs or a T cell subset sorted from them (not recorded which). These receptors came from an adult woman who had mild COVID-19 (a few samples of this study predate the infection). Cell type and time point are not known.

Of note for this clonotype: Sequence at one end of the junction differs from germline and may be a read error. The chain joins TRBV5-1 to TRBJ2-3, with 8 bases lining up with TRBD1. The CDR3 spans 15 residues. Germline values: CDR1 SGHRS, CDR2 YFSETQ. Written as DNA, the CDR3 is TGCGCCATCAGCTTCGGACAGGGACTCACAGATACGCAGTATTTT. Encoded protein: CAISFGQGLTDTQYF.

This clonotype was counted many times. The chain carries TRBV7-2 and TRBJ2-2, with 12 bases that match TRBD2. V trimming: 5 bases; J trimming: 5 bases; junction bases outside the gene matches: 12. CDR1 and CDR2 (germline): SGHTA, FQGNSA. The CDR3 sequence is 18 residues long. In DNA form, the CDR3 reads TGTGCCAGCAGCACTTTTAGGAGACTAGCGGGAGAGACCGGGGAGCTGTTTTTT. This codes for CASSTFRRLAGETGELFF.

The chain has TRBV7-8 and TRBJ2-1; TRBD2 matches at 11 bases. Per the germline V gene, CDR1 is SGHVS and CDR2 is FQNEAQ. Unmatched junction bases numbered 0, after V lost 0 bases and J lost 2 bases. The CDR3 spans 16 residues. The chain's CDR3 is CASSLASGGAYNEQFF. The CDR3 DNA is TGTGCCAGCAGCTTAGCTAGCGGGGGGGCCTACAATGAGCAGTTCTTC.

For the CDR3, the DNA is TGTGCCAGCTCCACCGGGCGGGGGGGGCCCTACGAGCAGTACTTC. This gives the protein CASSTGRGGPYEQYF. The chain is built from TRBV7-9 and TRBJ2-7, with 9 positions matching TRBD2. The CDR3 has 15 amino acids. CDR1 and CDR2 from the germline V gene are SEHNR and FQNEAQ (reference sequence). Losses at the gene ends were 8 bases for V and 2 bases for J; bases not matched to a gene: 10.

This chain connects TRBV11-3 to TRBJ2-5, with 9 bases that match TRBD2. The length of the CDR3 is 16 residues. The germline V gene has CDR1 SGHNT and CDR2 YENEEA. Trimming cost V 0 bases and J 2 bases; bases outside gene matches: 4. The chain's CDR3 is CASSLDAAGGQETQYF. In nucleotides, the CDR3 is TGTGCCAGCAGCTTAGATGCAGCGGGAGGTCAAGAGACCCAGTACTTC.

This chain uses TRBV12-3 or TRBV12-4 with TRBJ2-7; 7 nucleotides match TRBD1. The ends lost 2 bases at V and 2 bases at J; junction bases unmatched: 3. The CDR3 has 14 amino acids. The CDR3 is CASSLTTGPYEQYF. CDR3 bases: TGTGCCAGCAGTTTAACGACAGGGCCCTACGAGCAGTACTTC.

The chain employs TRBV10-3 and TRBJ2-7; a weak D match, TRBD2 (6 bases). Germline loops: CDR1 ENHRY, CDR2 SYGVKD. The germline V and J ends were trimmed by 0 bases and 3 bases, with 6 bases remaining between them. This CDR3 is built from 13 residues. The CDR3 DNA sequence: TGTGCCATCAGTGAGTCGCGGGACTACGAGCAGTACTTC. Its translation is CAISESRDYEQYF.